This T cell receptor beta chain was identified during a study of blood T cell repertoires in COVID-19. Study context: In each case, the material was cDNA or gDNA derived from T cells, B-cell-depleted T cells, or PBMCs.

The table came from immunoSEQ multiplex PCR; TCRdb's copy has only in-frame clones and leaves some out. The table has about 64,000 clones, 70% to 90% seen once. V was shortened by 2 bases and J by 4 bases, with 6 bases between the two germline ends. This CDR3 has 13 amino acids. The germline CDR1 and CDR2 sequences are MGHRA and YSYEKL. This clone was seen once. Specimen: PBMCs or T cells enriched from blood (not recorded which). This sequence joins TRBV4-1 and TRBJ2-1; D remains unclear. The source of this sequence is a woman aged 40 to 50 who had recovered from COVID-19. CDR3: CASSQSLYNEQFF. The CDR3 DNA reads TGCGCCAGCAGCCAATCCCTTTACAATGAGCAGTTCTTC.